This T cell receptor beta chain stems from a study of early T cells in non-severe SARS-CoV-2 infection. This clonotype has just a few counts. MiXCR, run by TCRdb on the 5' RACE reads, gives a single entry per CDR3 protein. The sample lists 38,000 or so distinct CDR3 sequences; under 5% were seen once. This CDR3 is 13 amino acids long. The trim removed 7 bases at V and 5 bases at J, leaving 4 bases unmatched. In germline, CDR1 is SNHLY, CDR2 FYNNEI. The sample comprised whole blood. V is TRBV2 and J is TRBJ2-1; TRBD2 matches at 8 bases. This clonotype originated in an adult who was a healthcare worker with PCR-confirmed SARS-CoV-2 infection or an uninfected control (not recorded which). CDR3 sequence (DNA): TGTGCCAGCAAAGCGGGGGACGACAATGAGCAGTTCTTC. Residues: CASKAGDDNEQFF.